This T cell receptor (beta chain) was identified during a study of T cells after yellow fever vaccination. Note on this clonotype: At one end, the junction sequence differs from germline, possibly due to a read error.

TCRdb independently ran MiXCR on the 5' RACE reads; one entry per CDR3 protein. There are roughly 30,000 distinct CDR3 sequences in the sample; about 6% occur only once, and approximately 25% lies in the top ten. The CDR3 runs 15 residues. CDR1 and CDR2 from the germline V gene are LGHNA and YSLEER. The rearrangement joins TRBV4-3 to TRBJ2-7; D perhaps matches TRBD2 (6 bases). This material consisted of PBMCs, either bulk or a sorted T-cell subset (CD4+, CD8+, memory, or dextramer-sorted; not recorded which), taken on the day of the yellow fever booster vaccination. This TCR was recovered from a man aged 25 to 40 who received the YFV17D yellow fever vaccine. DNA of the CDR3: TGCGCCAGCAACCAAGATCCACTAGCAGTGTACGAGCAGTACTTC. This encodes CASNQDPLAVYEQYF.